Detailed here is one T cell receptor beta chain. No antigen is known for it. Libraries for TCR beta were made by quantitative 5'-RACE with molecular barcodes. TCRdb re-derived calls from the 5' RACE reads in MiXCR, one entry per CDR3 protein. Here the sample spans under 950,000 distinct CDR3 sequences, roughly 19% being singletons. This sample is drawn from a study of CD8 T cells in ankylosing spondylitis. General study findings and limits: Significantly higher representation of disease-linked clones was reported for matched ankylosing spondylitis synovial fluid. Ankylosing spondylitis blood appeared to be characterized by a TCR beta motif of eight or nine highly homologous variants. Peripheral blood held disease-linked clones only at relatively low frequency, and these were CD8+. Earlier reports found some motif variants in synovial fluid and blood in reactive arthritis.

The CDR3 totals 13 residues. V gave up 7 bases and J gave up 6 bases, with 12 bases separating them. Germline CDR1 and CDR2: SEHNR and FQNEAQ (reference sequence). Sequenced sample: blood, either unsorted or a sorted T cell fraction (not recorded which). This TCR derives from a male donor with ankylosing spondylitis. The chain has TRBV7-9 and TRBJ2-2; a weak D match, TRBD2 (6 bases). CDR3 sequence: CASNGGGSGELFF. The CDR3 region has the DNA TGTGCCAGCAACGGGGGAGGCTCCGGGGAGCTGTTTTTT.